This T cell receptor (beta chain) was sequenced in a study of blood T cell repertoires in COVID-19. Study information: Italy, Spain and the United States were the sources of the convalescent and acute COVID-19 samples.

Clinical history as reported by participants underpinned cohort assignment. For recovered donors of Cohort 3, there were two negative PCRs, clearance, or symptom resolution. This table comes from immunoSEQ multiplex PCR, and its TCRdb copy is limited to in-frame clones, with some not included. The sample gives 150,000 to 200,000 clones, around 85% of which show up once; 6.2% is in the top ten. V shed 6 bases and J 7 bases; nucleotides not matched to a gene: 12. This CDR3 comprises 17 residues. Germline loops: CDR1 MDHEN, CDR2 SYDVKM. V and J are TRBV28 and TRBJ2-4, with TRBD2 matching 13 bases. Source material: PBMCs or T cells enriched from blood (not recorded which). The sequence was obtained from a middle-aged man who had recovered from COVID-19. CDR3 residues: CASRKTSGRAGGNIQYF. DNA of the CDR3: TGTGCCAGCAGGAAAACTAGCGGGAGGGCCGGGGGGAACATTCAGTACTTC.